A single sample is the source of the 3 T cell receptor beta chains below, sequenced in a study of cytomegalovirus exposure and HLA in healthy donors (TCRdb year 2017). Receptor amplification or capture employed the immunoSEQ multiplex PCR assay. For the multiplex PCR, a mixture combining 60 forward primers for TCR Vbeta segments and 13 reverse primers for TCR Jbeta segments was used. TCRdb re-hosts the immuneACCESS table, in-frame sequences only. Its copies lack some clones; in the studies checked, an unresolved V gene accounts for under half of them, and the cause for the rest is not known. In all, the sample holds 150,000 to 180,000 clones, and roughly 80% of those were seen once. Around 4.1% of the sample comes from the top ten. Specimen: PBMCs. All receptors derive from a woman in her thirties or forties in good health and CMV-seronegative.

The chain uses TRBV5-1 and TRBJ2-6; D is uncertain. V dropped 4 bases and J dropped 1 base, with 9 bases sitting between them. In germline, CDR1 is SGHRS, CDR2 YFSETQ. The CDR3 runs to 15 residues. CDR3 in amino acids: CASSLLESGANVLTF. The DNA of the CDR3 is TGCGCCAGCAGCCTGCTTGAGTCTGGGGCCAACGTCCTGACTTTC.

The V gene is TRBV11-3, the J gene TRBJ2-7; tentatively, D is TRBD2 (6 bases). This CDR3 spans 11 amino acids. Looked up from germline, CDR1 is SGHNT and CDR2 is YENEEA. The V end was cut by 5 bases, the J end by 6 bases, with 8 bases between. The CDR3 protein is CASSQGGEQYF. The CDR3 nucleotides read TGTGCCAGCAGCCAGGGAGGCGAGCAGTACTTC.

The J gene is TRBJ1-5, the V gene TRBV6-5, with 9 bases lining up with TRBD1. With V trimmed by 4 bases and J by 5 bases, 3 bases remained unmatched. The CDR3 consists of 14 residues. Germline-derived CDR1 and CDR2 are MNHEY and SVGAGI. The CDR3 DNA sequence: TGTGCCAGCAGTTTTGGACAGGGGTATCAGCCCCAGCATTTT. It encodes CASSFGQGYQPQHF.